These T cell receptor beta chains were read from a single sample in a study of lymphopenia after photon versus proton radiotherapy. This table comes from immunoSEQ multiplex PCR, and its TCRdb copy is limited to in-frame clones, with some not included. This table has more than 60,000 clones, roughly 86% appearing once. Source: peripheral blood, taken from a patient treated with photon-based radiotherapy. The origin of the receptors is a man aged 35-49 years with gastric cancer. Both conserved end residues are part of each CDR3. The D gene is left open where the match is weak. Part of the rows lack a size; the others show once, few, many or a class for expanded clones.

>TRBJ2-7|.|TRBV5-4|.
CASSLAGIYEQYF
TGTGCCAGCAGCTTGGCCGGGATTTACGAGCAGTACTTC
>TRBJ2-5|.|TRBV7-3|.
CASRGPGVQETQYF
TGTGCCAGCAGGGGCCCGGGCGTCCAAGAGACCCAGTACTTC
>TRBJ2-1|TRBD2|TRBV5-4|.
CASSSRTSDFNEQFF
TGTGCCAGCAGCTCCCGGACTAGCGATTTCAATGAGCAGTTCTTC
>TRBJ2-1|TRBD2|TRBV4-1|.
CASSQVAGGPAEQFF
TGCGCCAGCAGCCAAGTAGCGGGGGGCCCCGCTGAGCAGTTCTTC
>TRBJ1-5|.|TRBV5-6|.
CASSLGVSNQPQHF
TGTGCCAGCAGCTTGGGGGTCAGCAATCAGCCCCAGCATTTT
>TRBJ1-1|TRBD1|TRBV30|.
CAWSVRDRRNTEAFF
TGTGCCTGGAGTGTACGGGACAGGCGGAACACTGAAGCTTTCTTT
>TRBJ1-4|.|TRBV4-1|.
CASSQRSGQGTEKLFF
TGCGCCAGCAGCCAAAGGTCTGGGCAGGGGACTGAAAAACTGTTTTTT
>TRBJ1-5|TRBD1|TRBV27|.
CASSLGTGEEQPQHF
TGTGCCAGCAGTTTAGGGACAGGGGAGGAACAGCCCCAGCATTTT
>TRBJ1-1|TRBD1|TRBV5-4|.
CASSWTGMNTEAFF
TGTGCCAGCAGCTGGACAGGGATGAACACTGAAGCTTTCTTT
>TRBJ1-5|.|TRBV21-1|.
CAAPHCPSNQPQHF
TGTGCCGCGCCCCACTGCCCCTCCAATCAGCCCCAGCATTTT
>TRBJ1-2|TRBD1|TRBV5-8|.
CASSLGQGWLYGYTF
TGTGCCAGCAGCTTGGGACAGGGTTGGCTCTACGGCTACACCTTC
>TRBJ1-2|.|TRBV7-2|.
CASSLAPIYGYTF
TGTGCCAGCAGCTTAGCCCCGATCTATGGCTACACCTTC
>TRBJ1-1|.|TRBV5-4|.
CASSAGGIGTEAFF
TGTGCCAGCAGCGCCGGGGGAATAGGCACTGAAGCTTTCTTT
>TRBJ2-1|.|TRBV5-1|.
CASSYTKDEQFF
TGCGCCAGCAGTTATACTAAGGATGAGCAGTTCTTC
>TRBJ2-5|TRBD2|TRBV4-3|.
CASSQDRGLTSGQETQYF
TGCGCCAGCAGCCAAGACCGAGGACTGACTAGCGGTCAAGAGACCCAGTACTTC
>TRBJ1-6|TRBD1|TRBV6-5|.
CASSSGQVYNSPLHF
TGTGCCAGCAGTTCGGGACAGGTTTATAATTCACCCCTCCACTTT
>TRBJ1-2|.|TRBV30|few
CATRPPGNGYTF
TGTGCCACCCGACCCCCCGGCAATGGCTACACCTTC
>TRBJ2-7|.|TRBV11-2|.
CASSPGHPAYEQYF
TGTGCCAGCAGCCCCGGACACCCGGCCTACGAGCAGTACTTC
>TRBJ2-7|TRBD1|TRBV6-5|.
CASRGQGAGTYEQYF
TGTGCCAGCAGAGGACAGGGGGCAGGTACCTACGAGCAGTACTTC
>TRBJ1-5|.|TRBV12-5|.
CASGLEEEGNQPQHF
TGTGCTAGTGGTTTGGAGGAGGAGGGCAATCAGCCCCAGCATTTT
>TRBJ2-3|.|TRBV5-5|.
CASSLGGASTDTQYF
TGTGCCAGCAGCTTGGGGGGCGCGTCCACAGATACGCAGTATTTT
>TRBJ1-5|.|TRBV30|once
CAWSGGAGRDQPQHF
TGTGCCTGGAGTGGGGGAGCCGGCAGGGATCAGCCCCAGCATTTT
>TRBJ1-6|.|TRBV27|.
CASSLSYGVPNSPLHF
TGTGCCAGCAGTTTAAGTTACGGGGTTCCTAATTCACCCCTCCACTTT
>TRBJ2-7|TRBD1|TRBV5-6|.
CASSPRGTAFYEQYF
TGTGCCAGCAGCCCCCGAGGGACAGCGTTCTACGAGCAGTACTTC
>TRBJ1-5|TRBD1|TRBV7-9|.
CASSPGQGGSQPQHF
TGTGCCAGCAGCCCCGGACAGGGAGGCAGTCAGCCCCAGCATTTT
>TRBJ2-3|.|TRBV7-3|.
CASSPLSGTDTQYF
TGTGCCAGCAGCCCCCTCAGTGGCACAGATACGCAGTATTTT
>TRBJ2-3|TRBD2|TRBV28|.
CASSTTSGGQTDTQYF
TGTGCCAGCAGTACGACTAGCGGGGGGCAAACAGATACGCAGTATTTT
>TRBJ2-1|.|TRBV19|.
CASSAAEGPGYNEQFF
TGTGCCAGTAGTGCAGCTGAGGGCCCTGGCTACAATGAGCAGTTCTTC
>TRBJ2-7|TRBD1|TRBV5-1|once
CVSSPDRGPYEQYF
TGCGTCAGCAGCCCCGACAGGGGGCCCTACGAGCAGTACTTC
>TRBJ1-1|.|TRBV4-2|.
CASSQEATSRYTEAFF
TGTGCCAGCAGCCAAGAGGCCACTTCCCGTTACACTGAAGCTTTCTTT
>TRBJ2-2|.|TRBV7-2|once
CASSFGLMTGELFF
TGTGCCAGCAGCTTTGGACTGATGACCGGGGAGCTGTTTTTT
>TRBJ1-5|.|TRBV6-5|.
CASSGQFNQPQHF
TGTGCCAGCAGCGGGCAGTTCAATCAGCCCCAGCATTTT
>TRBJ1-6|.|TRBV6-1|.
CASSEGLGRGPLHF
TGTGCCAGCAGTGAAGGTTTGGGACGGGGACCCCTCCACTTT
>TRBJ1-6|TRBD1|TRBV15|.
CATSPETGVGSPLHF
TGTGCCACCAGCCCCGAGACAGGGGTCGGTTCACCCCTCCACTTT
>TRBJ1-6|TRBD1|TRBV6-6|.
CASSPNRGGSPLHF
TGTGCCAGCAGTCCGAACAGGGGCGGTTCACCCCTCCACTTT
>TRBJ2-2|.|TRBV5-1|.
CASSSAGALTGELFF
TGCGCCAGCAGCTCCGCGGGGGCCCTCACCGGGGAGCTGTTTTTT
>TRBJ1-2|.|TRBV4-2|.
CASSQYQSDYGYTF
TGTGCCAGCAGCCAATATCAGTCAGACTATGGCTACACCTTC
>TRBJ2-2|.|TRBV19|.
CASTPRSGVVTGELFF
TGTGCCAGTACCCCCAGATCAGGGGTGGTCACCGGGGAGCTGTTTTTT
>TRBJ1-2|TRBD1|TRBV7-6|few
CASSLGGTETNYGYTF
TGTGCCAGCAGCTTAGGGGGGACAGAGACCAACTATGGCTACACCTTC
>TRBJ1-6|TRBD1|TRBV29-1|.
CSVAGQPNSPLHF
TGCAGCGTCGCGGGACAGCCTAATTCACCCCTCCACTTT
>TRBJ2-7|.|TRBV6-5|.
CASSYLQPGEQYF
TGTGCCAGCAGTTACCTACAGCCGGGCGAGCAGTACTTC
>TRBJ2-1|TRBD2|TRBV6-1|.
CASSDISGGAYNEQFF
TGTGCCAGCAGTGACATTAGCGGGGGGGCCTACAATGAGCAGTTCTTC
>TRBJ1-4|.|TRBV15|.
CATRAANEKLFF
TGTGCCACCAGGGCAGCTAATGAAAAACTGTTTTTT
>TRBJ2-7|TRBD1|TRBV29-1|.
CSVPGTGDYEQYF
TGCAGCGTTCCCGGGACAGGGGACTACGAGCAGTACTTC
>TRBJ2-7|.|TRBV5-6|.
CASSLVGIEQYF
TGTGCCAGCAGCTTGGTGGGAATCGAGCAGTACTTC
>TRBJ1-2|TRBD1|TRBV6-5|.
CASSYTATGGYTF
TGTGCCAGCAGTTACACCGCGACAGGGGGCTACACCTTC
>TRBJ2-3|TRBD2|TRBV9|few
CASSPHPSGGKTLTDTQYF
TGTGCCAGCAGCCCCCACCCCAGCGGGGGGAAAACTCTCACAGATACGCAGTATTTT
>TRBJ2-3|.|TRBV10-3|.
CAISVSSTDTQYF
TGTGCCATCAGTGTTTCGAGCACAGATACGCAGTATTTT
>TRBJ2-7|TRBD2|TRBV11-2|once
CASSRVPSGGIDHEQYF
TGTGCCAGCAGCCGAGTTCCTAGCGGGGGAATAGACCACGAGCAGTACTTC
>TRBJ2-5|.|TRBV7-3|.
CASSIDVNQETQYF
TGTGCCAGCAGCATAGACGTCAATCAAGAGACCCAGTACTTC
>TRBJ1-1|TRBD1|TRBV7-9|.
CASSLWTTRGLDTEAFF
TGTGCCAGCAGCCTCTGGACTACCAGGGGGTTGGACACTGAAGCTTTCTTT
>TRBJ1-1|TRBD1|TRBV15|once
CATSRDAGQGRTEAFF
TGTGCCACCAGCAGAGACGCGGGACAGGGTAGGACTGAAGCTTTCTTT
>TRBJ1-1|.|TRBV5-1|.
CASRTSGGNTEAFF
TGCGCCAGCAGAACTTCGGGGGGGAACACTGAAGCTTTCTTT
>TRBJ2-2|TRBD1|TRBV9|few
CASSSRQGASTGELFF
TGTGCCAGCAGCTCCCGACAGGGGGCGAGCACCGGGGAGCTGTTTTTT
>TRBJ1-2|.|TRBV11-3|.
CASSPGRGSYGYTF
TGTGCCAGCAGCCCGGGGCGGGGGAGCTATGGCTACACCTTC
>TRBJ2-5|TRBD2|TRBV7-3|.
CASSLFSGVETQYF
TGTGCCAGCAGCTTATTTAGCGGGGTGGAGACCCAGTACTTC
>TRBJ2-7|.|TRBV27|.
CASSLSRSYEQYF
TGTGCCAGCAGTTTATCCCGCTCCTACGAGCAGTACTTC
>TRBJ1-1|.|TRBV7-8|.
CASREGSVTEAFF
TGTGCCAGCAGGGAGGGTTCGGTCACTGAAGCTTTCTTT
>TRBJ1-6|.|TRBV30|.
CAWSVLGTGIYNSPLHF
TGTGCCTGGAGTGTACTGGGCACCGGAATCTATAATTCACCCCTCCACTTT